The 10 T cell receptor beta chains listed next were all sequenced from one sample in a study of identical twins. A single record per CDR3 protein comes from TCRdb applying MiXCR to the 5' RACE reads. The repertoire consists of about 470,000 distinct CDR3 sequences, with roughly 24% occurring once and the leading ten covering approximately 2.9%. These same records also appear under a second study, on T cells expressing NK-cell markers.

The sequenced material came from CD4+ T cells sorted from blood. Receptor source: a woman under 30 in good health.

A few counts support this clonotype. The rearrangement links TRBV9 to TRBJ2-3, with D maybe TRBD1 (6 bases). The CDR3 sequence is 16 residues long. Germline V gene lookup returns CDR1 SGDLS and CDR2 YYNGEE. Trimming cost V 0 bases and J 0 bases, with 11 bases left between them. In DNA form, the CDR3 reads TGTGCCAGCAGCGTAGGATCAGGGGCTAGCACAGATACGCAGTATTTT. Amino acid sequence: CASSVGSGASTDTQYF.

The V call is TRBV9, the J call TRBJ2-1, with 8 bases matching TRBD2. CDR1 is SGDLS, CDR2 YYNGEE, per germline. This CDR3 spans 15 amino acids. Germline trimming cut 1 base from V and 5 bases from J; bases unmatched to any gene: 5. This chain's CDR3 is CASSVSPLADNEQFF. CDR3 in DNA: TGTGCCAGCAGCGTAAGTCCACTAGCGGACAATGAGCAGTTCTTC.

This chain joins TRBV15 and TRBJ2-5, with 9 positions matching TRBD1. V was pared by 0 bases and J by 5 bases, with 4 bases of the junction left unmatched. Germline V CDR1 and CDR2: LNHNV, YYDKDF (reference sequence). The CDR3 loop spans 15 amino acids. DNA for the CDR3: TGTGCCACCAGCAGAGATCAACAGGGGGCTGAGACCCAGTACTTC. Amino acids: CATSRDQQGAETQYF.

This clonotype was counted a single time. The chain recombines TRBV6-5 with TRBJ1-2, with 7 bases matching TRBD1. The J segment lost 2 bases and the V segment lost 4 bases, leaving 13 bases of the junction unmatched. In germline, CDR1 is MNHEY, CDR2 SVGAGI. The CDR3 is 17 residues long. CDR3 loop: CASSSHASTGPNYGYTF. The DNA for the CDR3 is TGTGCCAGCAGTTCACATGCCTCGACAGGGCCCAACTATGGCTACACCTTC.

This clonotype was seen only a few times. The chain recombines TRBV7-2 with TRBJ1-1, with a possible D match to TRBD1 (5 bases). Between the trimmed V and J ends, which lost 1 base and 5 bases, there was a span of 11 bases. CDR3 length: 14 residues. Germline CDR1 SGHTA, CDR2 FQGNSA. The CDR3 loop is CASSLDRRGTEAFF. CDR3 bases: TGTGCCAGCAGCTTAGACAGGAGAGGGACTGAAGCTTTCTTT.

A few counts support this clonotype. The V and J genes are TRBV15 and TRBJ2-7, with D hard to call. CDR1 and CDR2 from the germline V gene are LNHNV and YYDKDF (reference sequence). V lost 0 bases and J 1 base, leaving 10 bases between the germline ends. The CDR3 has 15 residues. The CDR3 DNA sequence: TGTGCCACCAGCAGAGAACCGGTGCCTTCCTACGAGCAGTACTTC. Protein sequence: CATSREPVPSYEQYF.

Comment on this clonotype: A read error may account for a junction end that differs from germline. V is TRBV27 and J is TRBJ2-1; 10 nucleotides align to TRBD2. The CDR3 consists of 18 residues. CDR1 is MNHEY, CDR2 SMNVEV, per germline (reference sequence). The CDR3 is CVSSLSASGSPLYNEQFF. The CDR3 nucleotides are TGTGTCAGCAGTTTATCGGCTAGCGGGAGCCCTCTCTACAATGAGCAGTTCTTC.

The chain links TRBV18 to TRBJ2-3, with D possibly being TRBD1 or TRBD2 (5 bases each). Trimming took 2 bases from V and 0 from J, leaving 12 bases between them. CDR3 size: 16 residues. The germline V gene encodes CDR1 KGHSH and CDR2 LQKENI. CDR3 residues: CASSPDEGSSTDTQYF. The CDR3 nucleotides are TGTGCCAGCTCACCAGACGAGGGGTCAAGCACAGATACGCAGTATTTT.

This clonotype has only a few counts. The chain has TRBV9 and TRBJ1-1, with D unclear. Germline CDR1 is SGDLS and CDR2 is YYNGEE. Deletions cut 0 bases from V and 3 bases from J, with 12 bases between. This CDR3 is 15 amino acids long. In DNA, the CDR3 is TGTGCCAGCAGCGTAGACGTGGGATTCGACACTGAAGCTTTCTTT. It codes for CASSVDVGFDTEAFF.

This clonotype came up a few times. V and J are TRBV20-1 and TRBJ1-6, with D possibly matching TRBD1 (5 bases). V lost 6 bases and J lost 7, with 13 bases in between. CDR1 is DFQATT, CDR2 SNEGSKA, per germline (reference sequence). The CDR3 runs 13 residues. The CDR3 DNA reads TGCAGTGCGACCGGGACGGTCAATTCACCCCTCCACTTT. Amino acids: CSATGTVNSPLHF.